Below, 25 T cell receptor beta chains from the same sample are listed, as sequenced in a study of T cell repertoires and HLA-DP antigens. Here immunoSEQ multiplex PCR was the method, and the copy in TCRdb shows in-frame clones only, minus some. The sample records fewer than 95,000 clones, more than 75% being singletons. Their cognate antigens are unknown. Sequences were obtained from CD4+ T cells from PBMCs. These receptors all stem from a man aged 45-65 years in good health and CMV-seronegative.

The genes are TRBV9 and TRBJ2-3; 13 nucleotides align to TRBD2. This CDR3 has 16 amino acids. Trimming took 4 bases from V and 4 from J; bases not matched to a gene: 6. Germline V gene lookup returns CDR1 SGDLS and CDR2 YYNGEE. The CDR3 DNA sequence: TGTGCCAGCAGCTACAGTGGGACTAGCGGGGCAGATACGCAGTATTTT. It encodes CASSYSGTSGADTQYF.

This rearrangement joins TRBV5-6 to TRBJ2-3; TRBD2 agrees at 13 bases. Per germline, CDR1 SGHDT and CDR2 YYEEEE. This CDR3 is 15 amino acids long. V lost 2 bases to trimming and J lost 6 bases; unmatched junction nucleotides: 3. The CDR3 loop is CASSFGLAGADTQYF. DNA of the CDR3: TGTGCCAGCAGCTTTGGACTAGCGGGAGCCGATACGCAGTATTTT.

The chain uses TRBV11-2 and TRBJ2-7, with 13 bases identical to TRBD2. V shed 2 bases and J 2 bases; nucleotides not matched to a gene: 3. Germline V gene sequence: CDR1 SGHAT, CDR2 FQNNGV. CDR3 length: 16 amino acids. The CDR3 sequence: CASSLSLAGGPYEQYF. CDR3 in DNA: TGTGCCAGCAGCTTATCACTAGCGGGAGGGCCCTACGAGCAGTACTTC.

The gene calls are TRBV4-2 and TRBJ2-3, with 8 bases that match TRBD2. The CDR3 is 15 amino acids. CDR1 and CDR2 from the germline V gene are LGHNA and YNFKEQ. Trimming took 4 bases from V and 0 from J; bases not matched to a gene: 3. DNA of the CDR3: TGTGCCAGCAGCCCACGGACTAGCAGCACAGATACGCAGTATTTT. Translating gives CASSPRTSSTDTQYF.

The V and J genes are TRBV27 and TRBJ2-1; 7 bases agree with TRBD1. This CDR3 is built from 15 residues. The V and J ends lost 5 bases and 1 base, in that order; junction bases with no gene match: 5. Per the germline V gene, CDR1 is MNHEY and CDR2 is SMNVEV (reference sequence). CDR3 in amino acids: CASSALTGSYNEQFF. CDR3 DNA: TGTGCCAGCAGTGCTTTGACAGGGTCCTACAATGAGCAGTTCTTC.

V is TRBV6-5 and J is TRBJ2-7; D is ambiguous. V lost 1 base, J lost 6 bases, and 7 bases lay in between. Germline CDR1 reads MNHEY; CDR2 reads SVGAGI. The CDR3 sequence is 12 residues long. CDR3 protein: CASSYYDGEQYF. The CDR3 bases are TGTGCCAGCAGTTACTACGATGGCGAGCAGTACTTC.

V gene TRBV11-2 combines with J gene TRBJ2-2, with no clear D. CDR3 length equals 13 residues. Trimming removed 5 bases from V and 4 bases from J, with 8 bases in between. The germline V gene encodes CDR1 SGHAT and CDR2 FQNNGV. CDR3 nucleotides: TGTGCCAGCAGCCCCCCCCGCACCGGGGAGCTGTTTTTT. This encodes CASSPPRTGELFF.

The chain couples TRBV30 to TRBJ1-4; 7 bases line up with TRBD1. Trimming removed 2 bases from V and 9 bases from J; junction bases left unmatched: 12. CDR3 length: 15 amino acids. Germline values: CDR1 GTSNPN, CDR2 SVGIG (reference sequence). In DNA form, the CDR3 reads TGTGCCTGGAGTCCCCCCCCACAGGGGATTCAAAAACTGTTTTTT. Its translation: CAWSPPPQGIQKLFF.

This clone was counted a single time. This chain's CDR3 is CASSMTGTGEQETQYF. CDR3 DNA: TGTGCCAGCAGCATGACCGGGACAGGGGAGCAAGAGACCCAGTACTTC. This chain connects TRBV7-8 to TRBJ2-5; 10 bases line up with TRBD1. This CDR3 is built from 16 residues. Germline V gives CDR1 SGHVS, CDR2 FQNEAQ. Trimming removed 5 bases from V and 2 bases from J; junction bases left unmatched: 8.

The genes are TRBV27 and TRBJ2-7; D is undetermined. V was clipped by 0 bases and J by 4 bases, with 7 bases between them. Germline V CDR1 and CDR2: MNHEY, SMNVEV (reference sequence). This CDR3 is 13 amino acids long. As DNA, the CDR3 is TGTGCCAGCAGTTTATCCCCCGGGTACGAGCAGTACTTC. Amino acids: CASSLSPGYEQYF.

CDR3 coding DNA: TGTGCCAGCACCCTATTCACAGGGGCAGATACGCAGTATTTT. Translation gives CASTLFTGADTQYF. The rearrangement links TRBV5-4 to TRBJ2-3; 7 bases are shared with TRBD1. The CDR3 runs 14 residues. The trim removed 6 bases at V and 4 bases at J, leaving 8 bases unmatched. In germline, CDR1 is SGHNT, CDR2 YYREEE (reference sequence).

The V gene is TRBV19, the J gene TRBJ1-1; D possibly corresponds to TRBD1 (5 bases). Germline V CDR1 and CDR2: LNHDA, SQIVND (reference sequence). The V gene lost 2 bases and the J gene lost 2 bases, with 6 bases spanning the gap. CDR3 length: 13 amino acids. CDR3 sequence: CASSIRGNTEAFF. The CDR3 nucleotides are TGTGCCAGTAGTATAAGGGGAAACACTGAAGCTTTCTTT.

The V gene is TRBV11-1, the J gene TRBJ2-5; D not resolved. Germline V gives CDR1 SGHAT, CDR2 FQDESV (reference sequence). Trimming stripped 4 bases from V and 7 bases from J, with 13 bases between. The CDR3 has 13 amino acids. The CDR3 protein is CASSSGLWRTQYF. CDR3 DNA: TGTGCCAGCAGCTCAGGCCTCTGGCGGACCCAGTACTTC. The full variable domain, rest sourced from reference TRBV11-1 and TRBJ2-5, is EAEVAQSPRYKITEKSQAVAFWCDPISGHATLYWYRQILGQGPELLVQFQDESVVDDSQLPKDRFSAERLKGVDSTLKIQPAELGDSAMYLCASSSGLWRTQYFGPGTRLLVL.

V and J are TRBV9 and TRBJ1-6; 8 nucleotides align to TRBD1. V shed 0 bases, J shed 6 bases, and the junction held 5 bases outside the gene matches. This CDR3 spans 16 amino acids. Per the germline V gene, CDR1 is SGDLS and CDR2 is YYNGEE. The CDR3 loop reads CASSVGTGNSNSPLHF. In DNA, the CDR3 is TGTGCCAGCAGCGTAGGGACAGGGAATAGTAATTCACCCCTCCACTTT.

The V call is TRBV18, the J call TRBJ1-3; the D gene is possibly TRBD1 (5 bases). V lost 6 bases and J 0 bases, leaving 21 bases between the germline ends. CDR1 is KGHSH and CDR2 is LQKENI in the germline V gene. CDR3 length: 18 residues. The CDR3 nucleotides read TGTGCCAGCTCGCCAACGGGCGGGACCTTGAGCTCTGGAAACACCATATATTTT. This gives the protein CASSPTGGTLSSGNTIYF. Looking up the rest from reference TRBV18 and TRBJ1-3 gives the full variable domain: NAGVMQNPRHLVRRRGQEARLRCSPMKGHSHVYWYRQLPEEGLKFMVYLQKENIIDESGMPKERFSAEFPKEGPSILRIQQVVRGDSAAYFCASSPTGGTLSSGNTIYFGEGSWLTVV.

CDR3 bases: TGTGCCAGCAGCTCCAACCTCGGGACTTTGAGGAAGGCGCCGGGAGAGACCCAGTACTTC. Translating it yields CASSSNLGTLRKAPGETQYF. This chain joins TRBV9 and TRBJ2-5, with D perhaps matching TRBD2 (6 bases). CDR1 and CDR2 (germline): SGDLS, YYNGEE. Deletions cut 4 bases from V and 4 bases from J, with 32 bases between. The CDR3 covers 20 residues.

The CDR3 loop reads CASSPVRETGELFF. The CDR3 DNA reads TGTGCCAGCTCACCAGTACGGGAAACCGGGGAGCTGTTTTTT. The chain combines TRBV18 with TRBJ2-2; maybe TRBD2 (5 bases). CDR1 is KGHSH and CDR2 is LQKENI in the germline V gene. V was trimmed by 2 bases and J by 5 bases, leaving 9 bases between them. CDR3 length: 14 residues.

This rearrangement joins TRBV15 to TRBJ1-5, with D maybe TRBD1 (6 bases). Trimming removed 0 bases from V and 3 bases from J, with 12 bases in between. Germline CDR1 reads LNHNV; CDR2 reads YYDKDF (reference sequence). The CDR3 length is 16 residues. CDR3 sequence: CATSRDPTGSNQPQHF. CDR3 DNA sequence: TGTGCCACCAGCAGAGATCCCACAGGGTCCAATCAGCCCCAGCATTTT.

In nucleotides, the CDR3 is TGTGCCAGCATCCTTAGATCTGGGGCCAACGTCCTGACTTTC. Residues: CASILRSGANVLTF. The chain recombines TRBV6-1 with TRBJ2-6; unclear D gene. Germline V gene sequence: CDR1 MNHNS, CDR2 SASEGT. The CDR3 runs 14 residues. Trimming stripped 7 bases from V and 1 base from J, with 8 bases between.

The chain combines TRBV5-1 with TRBJ2-1, with D maybe TRBD2 (6 bases). CDR1 and CDR2 (germline): SGHRS, YFSETQ. The CDR3 has 14 amino acids. Trimming removed 4 bases at V and 9 bases at J, with 17 bases between. In nucleotides, the CDR3 is TGCGCCAGCAGCCCGGTCCCCCGGGAGACTGAGCAGTTCTTC. Translated: CASSPVPRETEQFF.

The V gene is TRBV5-4, the J gene TRBJ2-1; no reliable D call. Germline values: CDR1 SGHNT, CDR2 YYREEE (reference sequence). The CDR3 has 14 amino acids. V gave up 4 bases and J gave up 1 base, with 9 bases separating them. This CDR3 reads CASSDRRSYNEQFF. For the CDR3, the DNA is TGTGCCAGCAGCGATCGGCGGTCCTACAATGAGCAGTTCTTC.

J is TRBJ2-1 and V is TRBV21-1; TRBD2, the D gene given by the table, was not confirmed from the DNA. TRBV21-1 is recorded as a pseudogene. The CDR3 covers 21 residues. CDR3 amino acids: CASSKSRLLALQLRAYNEQFF. CDR3 bases: TGTGCCAGCAGCAAATCCCGATTGTTAGCCCTCCAACTTCGGGCCTACAATGAGCAGTTCTTC.

The chain is built from TRBV6-5 and TRBJ1-2, with a tentative D call TRBD1 (6 bases). This CDR3 spans 12 amino acids. In germline, CDR1 is MNHEY, CDR2 SVGAGI. The V and J ends lost 10 bases and 2 bases respectively, with 11 bases between them. CDR3 residues: CATRQVNYGYTF. CDR3 sequence (DNA): TGTGCCACCCGACAGGTGAACTATGGCTACACCTTC.

In this sample, this clone turned up once. The chain carries TRBV4-1 and TRBJ1-4; D not resolved. Germline CDR1 MGHRA, CDR2 YSYEKL. The CDR3 sequence is 16 residues long. V was cut by 2 bases and J by 0 bases, with 10 bases left in between. CDR3 nucleotide sequence: TGCGCCAGCAGCCAACTTGAGTTTGCAACTAATGAAAAACTGTTTTTT. Translated, it gives CASSQLEFATNEKLFF.

The genes are TRBV9 and TRBJ2-2; maybe TRBD2 (6 bases). CDR1 is SGDLS, CDR2 YYNGEE, per germline. V gave up 4 bases and J gave up 2 bases, with 15 bases separating them. This CDR3 is built from 16 residues. The CDR3 DNA sequence: TGTGCCAGCAGCCCCCAGGGCGGGGTTAACACCGGGGAGCTGTTTTTT. Its protein is CASSPQGGVNTGELFF.